These 3 T cell receptor beta chains share one sample of origin, sequenced in a study of T cell changes during pregnancy in multiple sclerosis. Profiling relied on immunoSEQ multiplex PCR, and the TCRdb table lists in-frame clones only, not all of them. The sample lists about 45,000 clones, approximately 90% occurring once. Sample: CD8+ T cells from peripheral blood mononuclear cells, taken in the second trimester of pregnancy. The receptors originated from a female donor with multiple sclerosis, enrolled in a pregnancy study.

The rearrangement uses TRBV10-3 and TRBJ2-3; D perhaps matches TRBD1 (5 bases). This CDR3 has 14 residues. Germline CDR1 is ENHRY and CDR2 is SYGVKD. V dropped 4 bases and J dropped 1 base, with 9 bases sitting between them. CDR3 DNA sequence: TGTGCCATCAGTGCCGAACAGGGCACAGATACGCAGTATTTT. Protein product: CAISAEQGTDTQYF.

The V gene is TRBV5-6, the J gene TRBJ1-1; 7 bases line up with TRBD1. Looked up from germline, CDR1 is SGHDT and CDR2 is YYEEEE. The CDR3 length is 18 residues. V lost 0 bases, J lost 5 bases, and 16 bases stayed unmatched. The chain's CDR3 is CASSLELTQGGWGTEAFF. CDR3 sequence (DNA): TGTGCCAGCAGCTTGGAGTTAACCCAGGGGGGCTGGGGGACTGAAGCTTTCTTT.

This chain connects TRBV6-5 to TRBJ2-7; TRBD1 aligns across 7 bases. The CDR3 covers 14 residues. Germline lookup yields CDR1 MNHEY and CDR2 SVGAGI. J lost 0 bases, V lost 7 bases, and 6 bases had no gene match. For the CDR3, the DNA is TGTGCCAGCACGGTGACAGGGAGCTCCTACGAGCAGTACTTC. Translated, it gives CASTVTGSSYEQYF.